This TCR beta chain was identified in a study of blood T cells in healthy people across ages. The CDR3 covers 17 residues. V was cut by 2 bases and J by 4 bases, with 20 bases left in between. CDR1 is LGHNT, CDR2 FRNRAP, per germline. A second PCR, run for about 7 to 11 cycles, used a sample-barcoded 5' primer plus a J-beta primer mix. One entry per CDR3 protein, called by TCRdb with MiXCR from the 5' RACE reads. The sample carries about 640,000 distinct CDR3 sequences, about 30% recorded once. The TCR was taken from a woman of 80 years or more in good health. The chain has TRBV12-5 and TRBJ1-1, with D possibly TRBD1 on 6 matching bases. Sequencing was carried out using blood. The CDR3 nucleotides are TGTGCTAGTGGTTTGCCCTCGGGGGGGGCGGGGGGCACTGAAGCTTTCTTT. Amino acids: CASGLPSGGAGGTEAFF. The full variable domain, in which reference TRBV12-5 and TRBJ1-1 provide the parts outside the CDR3, is DARVTQTPRHKVTEMGQEVTMRCQPILGHNTVFWYRQTMMQGLELLAYFRNRAPLDDSGMPKDRFSAEMPDATLATLKIQPSEPRDSAVYFCASGLPSGGAGGTEAFFGQGTRLTVV.